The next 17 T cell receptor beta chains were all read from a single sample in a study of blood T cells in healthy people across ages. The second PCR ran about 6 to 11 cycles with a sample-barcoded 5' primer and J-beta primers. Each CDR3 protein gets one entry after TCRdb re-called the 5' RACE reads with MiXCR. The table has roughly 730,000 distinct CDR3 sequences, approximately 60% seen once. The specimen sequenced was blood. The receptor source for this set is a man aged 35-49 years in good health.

The CDR3 coding sequence is TGTGCCAGCGCCGGACAGGGCTTTAAATCCGCCTACGAGCAGTACTTC. Residues: CASAGQGFKSAYEQYF. This chain uses TRBV6-5 with TRBJ2-7; TRBD1 aligns across 8 bases. Germline CDR1 and CDR2: MNHEY and SVGAGI. The CDR3 has 16 residues. V lost 8 bases to trimming and J lost 2 bases; unmatched junction nucleotides: 14.

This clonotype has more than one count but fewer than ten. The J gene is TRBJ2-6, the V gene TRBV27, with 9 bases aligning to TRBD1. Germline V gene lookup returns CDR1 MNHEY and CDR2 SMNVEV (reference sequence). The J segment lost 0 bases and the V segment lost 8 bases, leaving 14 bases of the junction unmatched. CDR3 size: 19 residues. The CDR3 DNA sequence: TGTGCCAGCGCCCAGCTCACAGGGGGCATGCTCTCTGGGGCCAACGTCCTGACTTTC. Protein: CASAQLTGGMLSGANVLTF.

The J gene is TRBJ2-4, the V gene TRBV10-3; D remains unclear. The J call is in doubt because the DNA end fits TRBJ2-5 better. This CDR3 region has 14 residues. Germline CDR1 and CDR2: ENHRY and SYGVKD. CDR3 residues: CAISDVITEETQYF. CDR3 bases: TGTGCCATCAGTGATGTGATAACCGAAGAGACCCAGTACTTC.

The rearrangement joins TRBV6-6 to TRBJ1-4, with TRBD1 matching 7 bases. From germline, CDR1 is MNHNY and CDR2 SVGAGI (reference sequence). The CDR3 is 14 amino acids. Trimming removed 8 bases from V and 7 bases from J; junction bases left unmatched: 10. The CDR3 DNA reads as TGTGCCAGCCAGTTACTGGGACAGCTTGAAAAACTGTTTTTT. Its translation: CASQLLGQLEKLFF.

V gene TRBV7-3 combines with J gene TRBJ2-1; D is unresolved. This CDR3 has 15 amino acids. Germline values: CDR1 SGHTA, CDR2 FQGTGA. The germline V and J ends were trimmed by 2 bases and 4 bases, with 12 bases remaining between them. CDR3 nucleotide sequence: TGTGCCAGCAGCTTAGTGGATTCTGCTTACAATGAGCAGTTCTTC. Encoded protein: CASSLVDSAYNEQFF.

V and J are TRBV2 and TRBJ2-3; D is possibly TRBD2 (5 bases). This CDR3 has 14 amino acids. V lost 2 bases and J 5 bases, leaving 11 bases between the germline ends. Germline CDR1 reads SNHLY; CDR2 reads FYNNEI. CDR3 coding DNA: TGTGCCAGCAGTGAAACTAGGAGTGAAGATACGCAGTATTTT. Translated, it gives CASSETRSEDTQYF. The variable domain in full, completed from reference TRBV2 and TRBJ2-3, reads EPEVTQTPSHQVTQMGQEVILRCVPISNHLYFYWYRQILGQKVEFLVSFYNNEISEKSEIFDDQFSVERPDGSNFTLKIRSTKLEDSAMYFCASSETRSEDTQYFGPGTRLTVL.

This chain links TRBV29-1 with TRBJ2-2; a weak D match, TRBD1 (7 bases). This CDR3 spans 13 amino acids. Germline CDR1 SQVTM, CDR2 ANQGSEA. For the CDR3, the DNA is TGCAGTGCGGCGGGACAGCACACCGGGGAGCTGTTTTTT. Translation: CSAAGQHTGELFF.

The CDR3 protein is CASSSSGGPYGYTF. The CDR3 DNA is TGTGCCAGCAGTTCTTCAGGGGGGCCCTATGGCTACACCTTC. The chain couples TRBV6-6 to TRBJ1-2, with 7 bases that match TRBD1. The CDR3 covers 14 residues. Germline V gene lookup returns CDR1 MNHNY and CDR2 SVGAGI (reference sequence). Trimming took 4 bases from V and 4 from J; bases not matched to a gene: 6.

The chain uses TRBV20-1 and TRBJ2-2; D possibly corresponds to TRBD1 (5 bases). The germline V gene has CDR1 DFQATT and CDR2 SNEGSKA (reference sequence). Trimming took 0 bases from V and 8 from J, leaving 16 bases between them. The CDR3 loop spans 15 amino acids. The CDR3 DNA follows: TGCAGTGCTAGAGATCTTTTTGAGCAGGGAGGGGAGCTGTTTTTT. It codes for CSARDLFEQGGELFF.

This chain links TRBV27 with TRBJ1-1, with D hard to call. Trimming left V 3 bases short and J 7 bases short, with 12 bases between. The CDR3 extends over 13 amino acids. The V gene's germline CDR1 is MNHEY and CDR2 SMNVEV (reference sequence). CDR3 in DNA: TGTGCCAGCAGTTTCCCCGGACGGCGTGAAGCTTTCTTT. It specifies CASSFPGRREAFF.

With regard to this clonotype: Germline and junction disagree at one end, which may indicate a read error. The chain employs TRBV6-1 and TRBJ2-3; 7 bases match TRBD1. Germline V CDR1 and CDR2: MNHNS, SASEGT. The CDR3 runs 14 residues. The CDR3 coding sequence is TGTGCCAGTACTGACAGGGTGGGAGCAGATACGCGGTATTTT. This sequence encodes CASTDRVGADTRYF.

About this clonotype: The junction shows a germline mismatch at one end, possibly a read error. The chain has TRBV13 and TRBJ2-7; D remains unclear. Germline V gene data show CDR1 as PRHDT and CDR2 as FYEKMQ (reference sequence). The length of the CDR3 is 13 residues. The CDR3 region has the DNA TGTGCCATCAGCTTAGGTATACTCTACGAGCAGTACTTC. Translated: CAISLGILYEQYF. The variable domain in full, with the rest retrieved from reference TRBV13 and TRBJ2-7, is AAGVIQSPRHLIKEKRETATLKCYPIPRHDTVYWYQQGPGQDPQFLISFYEKMQSDKGSIPDRFSAQQFSDYHSELNMSSLELGDSALYFCAISLGILYEQYFGPGTRLTVT.

The CDR3 nucleotides are TGTGCCAGCAGCCCTGGGCCTCAGGGCTCGGATGGCTACACCTTC. It is translated as CASSPGPQGSDGYTF. This chain joins TRBV3-1 and TRBJ1-2; TRBD1 might be the D (5 bases). Trimming removed 4 bases from V and 6 bases from J, with 18 bases in between. The CDR3 is made up of 15 amino acids. The germline gives CDR1 LGHDT, CDR2 YNNKEL (reference sequence). Full variable domain (outside the CDR3, taken from reference TRBV3-1 and TRBJ1-2): DTAVSQTPKYLVTQMGNDKSIKCEQNLGHDTMYWYKQDSKKFLKIMFSYNNKELIINETVPNRFSPKSPDKAHLNLHINSLELGDSAVYFCASSPGPQGSDGYTFGSGTRLTVV.

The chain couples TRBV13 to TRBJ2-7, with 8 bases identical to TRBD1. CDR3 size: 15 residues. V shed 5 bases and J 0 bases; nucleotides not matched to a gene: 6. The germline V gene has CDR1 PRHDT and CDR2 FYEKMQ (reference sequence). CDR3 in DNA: TGTGCCAGCAGCCGACAGGGGATTTTCTCCTACGAGCAGTACTTC. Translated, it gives CASSRQGIFSYEQYF.

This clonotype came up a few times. This chain's CDR3 is CASSVGDDYEQYF. CDR3 nucleotide sequence: TGTGCCAGCAGCGTAGGGGACGATTACGAGCAGTACTTC. V and J are TRBV9 and TRBJ2-7; D may match TRBD1 or TRBD2 (5 bases each). The CDR3 loop spans 13 amino acids. V lost 0 bases, J lost 4 bases, and 8 bases lay in between. Germline CDR1 is SGDLS and CDR2 is YYNGEE. Looking up the rest from reference TRBV9 and TRBJ2-7 gives the full variable domain: DSGVTQTPKHLITATGQRVTLRCSPRSGDLSVYWYQQSLDQGLQFLIQYYNGEERAKGNILERFSAQQFPDLHSELNLSSLELGDSALYFCASSVGDDYEQYFGPGTRLTVT.

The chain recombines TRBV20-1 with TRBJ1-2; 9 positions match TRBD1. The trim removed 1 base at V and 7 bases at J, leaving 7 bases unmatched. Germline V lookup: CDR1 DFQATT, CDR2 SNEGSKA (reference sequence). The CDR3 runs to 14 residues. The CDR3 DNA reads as TGCAGTGCTAGAGCACCAGACAGGGGGGTTGGCTACACCTTC. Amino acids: CSARAPDRGVGYTF.

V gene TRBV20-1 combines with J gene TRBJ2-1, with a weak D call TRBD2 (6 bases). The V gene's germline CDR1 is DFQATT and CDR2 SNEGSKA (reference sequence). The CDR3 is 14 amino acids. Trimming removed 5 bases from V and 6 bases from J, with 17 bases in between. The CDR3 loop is CSAPAGMGGNEQFF. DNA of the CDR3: TGCAGTGCTCCGGCGGGGATGGGAGGCAATGAGCAGTTCTTC.